The 2 T cell receptor beta chains below were found in one sample sequenced in a study of patients and donors after allogeneic stem cell transplantation. TCRdb recomputed calls from the RT-PCR reads with MiXCR, one row per CDR3 protein. The table records over 350,000 distinct CDR3 sequences, more than 15% of them present only once. The sequenced sample consisted of blood, either unsorted or a sorted T cell fraction (not recorded which). The receptor source for this set is a human donor who was either an allogeneic HSCT recipient or a stem cell or donor lymphocyte infusion donor (not recorded which). It is not recorded whose cells these are; they may come from a transplant donor.

J is TRBJ1-5 and V is TRBV12-3 or TRBV12-4; D is unresolved. Trimming took 5 bases from V and 5 from J, leaving 7 bases between them. This CDR3 has 12 residues. The CDR3 region has the DNA TGTGCCAGCAGTCTCCAATATCAGCCCCAGCATTTT. This codes for CASSLQYQPQHF.

DNA of the CDR3: TGTGCTAGTGGGCAGGGGGCGGGAAACACCATATATTTT. It encodes CASGQGAGNTIYF. This chain links TRBV12-5 with TRBJ1-3, with 8 bases matching TRBD1. The length of the CDR3 is 13 residues. The germline CDR1 and CDR2 sequences are LGHNT and FRNRAP. Unmatched junction bases numbered 2, after V lost 6 bases and J lost 4 bases.